The sequence of this T cell receptor beta chain was determined in a study of cytomegalovirus exposure and HLA in healthy donors. The CDR3 is 16 amino acids. The V gene's germline CDR1 is MNHNS and CDR2 SASEGT. V trimming: 4 bases; J trimming: 0 bases; junction bases outside the gene matches: 9. Separate from the approximately 730-subject first cohort, the roughly 120-subject validation cohort was the one that the donors belonged to. TCRdb's copy holds only in-frame clones and misses some; the assay was immunoSEQ multiplex PCR. The top ten hold 2.5% to 3% of the sample, which has around 200,000 clones, more than 65% seen once.

The chain is built from TRBV6-1 and TRBJ2-7, with 7 bases aligning to TRBD1. The sample was PBMCs. The source of this sequence is a woman younger than 30 in good health and CMV-seropositive. The CDR3 bases are TGTGCCAGCAGTGGAGCCCCCCGACAGGGCTCCTACGAGCAGTACTTC. Its translation is CASSGAPRQGSYEQYF.